This T cell receptor gamma chain was identified during a study of Vδ1+ human thymocytes. Study-wide results and caveats: Thymic TRG and TRD repertoires appeared highly polyclonal.

Trimming removed 1 base from V and 11 bases from J; junction bases left unmatched: 5. The CDR3 has 11 residues. Germline-derived CDR1 and CDR2 are EGSNGY and YDSYNSKV. Extracted RNA was reverse transcribed into cDNA. Pooled V-gene forward primers with one constant-region reverse primer generated the CDR3 amplicons by multiplex PCR. TCRdb re-processed the multiplex PCR reads via CATT. Of 8,700 or so gamma-chain clones listed, 45% to 65% were seen once; the top ten hold approximately 1.3%. A note on this clone: The antigen remains unidentified. The same CDR3 is also encoded by other DNA sequences in this sample.

The genes are TRGV2 and TRGJ1 or TRGJ2. The J gene is absent in TCRdb and was assigned here via DNA matching to germline. This receptor was obtained from a girl under three years old who had congenital heart surgery. Source material: Vdelta1+ gamma-delta thymocytes from the thymus. The subset denotes: FACS-sorted CD3+ TCRalphabeta- TCRVdelta1+ TCRVdelta2- thymocytes. Here the CDR3 DNA reads TGTGCCACCTGGGACGGTCCTGAGAAACTCTTT. This encodes CATWDGPEKLF.